This TCR beta chain originates from a study of response to subunit inactivated influenza vaccine. General study results and limits: The authors suggested that few new T cells are recruited per seasonal influenza vaccination.

Note on this clonotype: The antigen remains undetermined.

TCRdb redid the calling of the RT-PCR reads with MiXCR, one entry per CDR3 protein. The profile shows about 520,000 distinct CDR3 sequences, roughly 9.8% of them singletons. Trimming stripped 0 bases from V and 3 bases from J, with 13 bases between. The CDR3 runs to 16 residues. The sequencing used PBMCs from blood, collected roughly 48 days after vaccination. The rearrangement uses TRBV12-3 or TRBV12-4 and TRBJ2-3; weak D call: TRBD2 (7 bases). The receptor comes from a middle-aged man who received an inactivated influenza vaccine. The CDR3 reads CASSLAGGPWTDTQYF. CDR3 in DNA: TGTGCCAGCAGTTTAGCGGGGGGGCCTTGGACAGATACGCAGTATTTT.